What follows are 30 T cell receptor beta chains derived from one specimen sequenced in a study of blood T cell repertoires in COVID-19. The assay was immunoSEQ multiplex PCR, and TCRdb's table has in-frame clones only and misses some. This sample has around 330,000 clones, with about nine tenths found just once. Sequencing was performed on PBMCs or T cells enriched from blood (not recorded which). Receptor source: a man in his sixties who had recovered from COVID-19.

V gene TRBV5-4 combines with J gene TRBJ1-2; 10 positions agree with TRBD1. Unmatched junction bases numbered 11, after V lost 5 bases and J lost 7 bases. This CDR3 has 15 amino acids. Germline CDR1 is SGHNT and CDR2 is YYREEE (reference sequence). CDR3 nucleotides: TGTGCCAGCAGTCTGGTAGGGGACAGGGGAGTTGGCTACACCTTC. Protein product: CASSLVGDRGVGYTF.

The chain joins TRBV11-3 to TRBJ2-6, with 8 bases lining up with TRBD1. Trimming at V came to 6 bases and at J to 4 bases, leaving 5 bases not matched to a gene. There are 15 residues in the CDR3. Germline V CDR1 and CDR2: SGHNT, YENEEA. The CDR3 DNA reads as TGTGCCAGCAGTCCAGGGGGCTCCGGGGCCAACGTCCTGACTTTC. It is translated as CASSPGGSGANVLTF.

In DNA, the CDR3 is TGTGCCAGCAGCCAAGTCAGTCTAGCGGGAGCTTGGGGCTACGAGCAGTACTTC. Residues: CASSQVSLAGAWGYEQYF. The chain couples TRBV3-1 (or the pseudogene TRBV3-2) to TRBJ2-7; 10 nucleotides agree with TRBD2. This CDR3 comprises 18 residues. J gave up 3 bases and V 1 base, and 12 bases lay outside the gene matches. Per germline, CDR1 LGHDT and CDR2 YNNKEL (reference sequence).

This sequence joins TRBV4-3 and TRBJ2-2, with D unclear. CDR1 and CDR2 from the germline V gene are LGHNA and YSLEER. Trimming removed 0 bases at V and 0 bases at J, with 8 bases between. The CDR3 has 16 amino acids. CDR3 in DNA: TGCGCCAGCAGCCAAGACAGGATCTCGAACACCGGGGAGCTGTTTTTT. This sequence encodes CASSQDRISNTGELFF.

The gene calls are TRBV4-2 and TRBJ2-1, with 7 bases fitting TRBD2. The CDR3 contains 15 residues. With V trimmed by 1 base and J by 4 bases, 4 bases remained unmatched. The germline CDR1 and CDR2 sequences are LGHNA and YNFKEQ. The CDR3 coding sequence is TGTGCCAGCAGCCAAGTGGCGGGGGAATACAATGAGCAGTTCTTC. This codes for CASSQVAGEYNEQFF.

The chain couples TRBV19 to TRBJ1-1; perhaps TRBD1 as D (5 bases). Germline V CDR1 and CDR2: LNHDA, SQIVND (reference sequence). This CDR3 comprises 13 residues. Trimming took 3 bases from V and 2 from J, leaving 7 bases between them. This chain's CDR3 is CASSIDRNTEAFF. The CDR3 DNA is TGTGCCAGTAGTATCGACAGAAACACTGAAGCTTTCTTT.

The chain links TRBV7-8 to TRBJ1-5, with 10 bases that match TRBD1. CDR1 is SGHVS, CDR2 FQNEAQ, per germline. The trim removed 4 bases at V and 7 bases at J, leaving 10 bases unmatched. The CDR3 consists of 16 residues. Written as DNA, the CDR3 is TGTGCCAGCAGCTGGCGGGACAGGGGTTCGGGCCAGCCCCAGCATTTT. Amino acid sequence: CASSWRDRGSGQPQHF. Variable domain in full (rest from reference TRBV7-8 and TRBJ1-5): GAGVSQSPRYKVAKRGQDVALRCDPISGHVSLFWYQQALGQGPEFLTYFQNEAQLDKSGLPSDRFFAERPEGSVSTLKIQRTQQEDSAVYLCASSWRDRGSGQPQHFGDGTRLSIL.

The V and J genes are TRBV5-1 and TRBJ1-3; D remains unclear. Trimming took off 4 bases at V and 2 bases at J, with 10 bases between the two ends. CDR1 and CDR2 (germline): SGHRS, YFSETQ. The CDR3 consists of 14 residues. The CDR3 DNA reads as TGCGCCAGCAGCCCCGGTGGGCCTGGAAACACCATATATTTT. Protein: CASSPGGPGNTIYF.

The chain joins TRBV30 to TRBJ1-5; D gene ambiguous. The CDR3 runs 14 residues. Germline assignment: CDR1 GTSNPN and CDR2 SVGIG (reference sequence). V was clipped by 1 base and J by 0 bases, with 7 bases between them. CDR3 in amino acids: CAWSGGLSNQPQHF. The CDR3 nucleotides are TGTGCCTGGAGTGGCGGCCTTAGCAATCAGCCCCAGCATTTT. Drawing the rest from reference TRBV30 and TRBJ1-5, the complete variable domain is SQTIHQWPATLVQPVGSPLSLECTVEGTSNPNLYWYRQAAGRGLQLLFYSVGIGQISSEVPQNLSASRPQDRQFILSSKKLLLSDSGFYLCAWSGGLSNQPQHFGDGTRLSIL.

The CDR3 spells CASSFSGSNTEAFF. CDR3 nucleotides: TGCGCCAGCAGCTTTTCAGGGTCGAACACTGAAGCTTTCTTT. V usage is TRBV5-1 and J usage is TRBJ1-1, with D perhaps matching TRBD1 (5 bases). In germline, CDR1 is SGHRS, CDR2 YFSETQ. V was trimmed by 2 bases and J by 1 base, leaving 9 bases between them. CDR3 length: 14 amino acids.

The chain combines TRBV6-5 with TRBJ1-3; D unresolved. This CDR3 has 16 residues. Trimming took 0 bases from V and 0 from J, leaving 9 bases between them. Germline values: CDR1 MNHEY, CDR2 SVGAGI. CDR3 coding DNA: TGTGCCAGCAGTTACTCTCAGCGGAGCTCTGGAAACACCATATATTTT. It translates to CASSYSQRSSGNTIYF.

This sequence joins TRBV5-4 and TRBJ1-1, with unresolved D. The CDR3 sequence is 13 residues long. V was trimmed by 3 bases and J by 0 bases, leaving 6 bases between them. Germline CDR1 and CDR2: SGHNT and YYREEE (reference sequence). Here the CDR3 DNA reads TGTGCCAGCAGCTCGGGTTTGAACACTGAAGCTTTCTTT. Its translation is CASSSGLNTEAFF.

In the case of this clone: A read error may account for a junction end that differs from germline. The rearrangement uses TRBV13 and TRBJ2-3, with 12 bases fitting TRBD1. From germline, CDR1 is PRHDT and CDR2 FYEKMQ (reference sequence). The CDR3 is 17 amino acids. The CDR3 sequence: CASSIGTGGAYTDTQYF. The CDR3 nucleotides read TGTGCCAGCAGCATAGGGACAGGGGGCGCTTACACAGATACGCAGTATTTT.

V usage is TRBV30 and J usage is TRBJ2-2; maybe TRBD1 (5 bases). CDR1 is GTSNPN and CDR2 is SVGIG in the germline V gene (reference sequence). The CDR3 covers 14 residues. Trimming took off 4 bases at V and 0 bases at J, with 9 bases between the two ends. Written as DNA, the CDR3 is TGTGCCTGGAAATGGACAACGAACACCGGGGAGCTGTTTTTT. Translation gives CAWKWTTNTGELFF.

The table lists this clone with a few counts. The chain uses TRBV15 and TRBJ2-7; 11 bases align to TRBD1. CDR3 length: 15 amino acids. V lost 3 bases and J lost 2; bases outside the gene matches: 3. The V gene's germline CDR1 is LNHNV and CDR2 YYDKDF (reference sequence). The CDR3 region is CATSRDRGPPYEQYF. In nucleotides, the CDR3 is TGTGCCACCAGCAGGGACAGGGGGCCGCCCTACGAGCAGTACTTC.

The chain employs TRBV12-3 or TRBV12-4 and TRBJ1-1; D remains unclear. The CDR3 length is 13 residues. Trimming pared 2 bases from V and 1 base from J, leaving 5 bases between. The DNA of the CDR3 is TGTGCCAGCAGTTTAACACCGAACACTGAAGCTTTCTTT. Amino acids: CASSLTPNTEAFF.

This clone has just one count. The rearrangement joins TRBV14 to TRBJ2-7; 11 nucleotides agree with TRBD2. V gave up 1 base and J gave up 4 bases; unmatched junction bases: 6. The CDR3 length is 16 residues. The germline V gene encodes CDR1 SGHDN and CDR2 FVKESK. The CDR3 sequence: CASSQGPLAGVYEQYF. The CDR3 nucleotides are TGTGCCAGCAGCCAAGGGCCACTAGCGGGGGTTTACGAGCAGTACTTC.

Remarks on this clone: Other DNA sequences within the sample encode an identical CDR3. The chain carries TRBV5-1 and TRBJ2-1; 10 bases fit TRBD1. Germline V gene sequence: CDR1 SGHRS, CDR2 YFSETQ. Trimming at V came to 4 bases and at J to 2 bases, leaving 3 bases not matched to a gene. The CDR3 spans 15 residues. In DNA form, the CDR3 reads TGCGCCAGCAGCCCAGGACAGGGGGCCTACAATGAGCAGTTCTTC. This translates into CASSPGQGAYNEQFF.

This rearrangement joins TRBV7-2 to TRBJ1-5; maybe TRBD1 (5 bases). V dropped 3 bases and J dropped 7 bases, with 10 bases sitting between them. Germline values: CDR1 SGHTA, CDR2 FQGNSA. The CDR3 is 13 amino acids. The CDR3 loop is CASSLGGEQPQHF. CDR3 sequence (DNA): TGTGCCAGCAGCTTGGGGGGGGAACAGCCCCAGCATTTT. Variable domain in full (rest from reference TRBV7-2 and TRBJ1-5): GAGVSQSPSNKVTEKGKDVELRCDPISGHTALYWYRQSLGQGLEFLIYFQGNSAPDKSGLPSDRFSAERTGGSVSTLTIQRTQQEDSAVYLCASSLGGEQPQHFGDGTRLSIL.

V and J are TRBV7-8 and TRBJ2-3, with D possibly TRBD2 on 5 matching bases. This CDR3 comprises 14 residues. Germline V gene lookup returns CDR1 SGHVS and CDR2 FQNEAQ. Trimming removed 6 bases from V and 2 bases from J, with 12 bases in between. CDR3 coding DNA: TGTGCCAGCAGAACTAGGACCTTCACAGATACGCAGTATTTT. It yields the protein CASRTRTFTDTQYF.

V is TRBV28 and J is TRBJ1-5; TRBD1 matches at 7 bases. The CDR3 runs to 13 residues. Germline loops: CDR1 MDHEN, CDR2 SYDVKM. Trimming at V came to 6 bases and at J to 6 bases, leaving 5 bases not matched to a gene. Here the CDR3 DNA reads TGTGCCAGCAGACAGGGGTCGGGTCAGCCCCAGCATTTT. It codes for CASRQGSGQPQHF.

The chain couples TRBV28 to TRBJ1-2, with TRBD1 matching 12 bases. The trim removed 6 bases at V and 8 bases at J, leaving 7 bases unmatched. Germline CDR1 is MDHEN and CDR2 is SYDVKM. The CDR3 covers 14 residues. The CDR3 is CASRPGTGGGGYTF. DNA of the CDR3: TGTGCCAGCAGGCCCGGGACAGGGGGCGGGGGCTACACCTTC.

This clone was found once. The chain carries TRBV2 and TRBJ1-2; 8 nucleotides line up with TRBD1. Germline V gene data show CDR1 as SNHLY and CDR2 as FYNNEI. After removal of 8 bases from V and 3 bases from J, the junction contained 5 bases not matched to a gene. The CDR3 spans 13 residues. The CDR3: CASQTGVDYGYTF. CDR3 nucleotide sequence: TGTGCCAGCCAGACAGGGGTGGACTATGGCTACACCTTC.

The gene calls are TRBV3-1 (or the pseudogene TRBV3-2) and TRBJ1-4; 7 bases align to TRBD1. Germline V gives CDR1 LGHDT, CDR2 YNNKEL (reference sequence). Unmatched junction bases numbered 4, after V lost 3 bases and J lost 3 bases. The CDR3 length is 15 residues. The CDR3 coding sequence is TGTGCCAGCAGCCAGATGACAGGGCCTAATGAAAAACTGTTTTTT. Translation: CASSQMTGPNEKLFF.

Note on this clone: Other DNA sequences of this sample code for an identical CDR3. The genes are TRBV19 and TRBJ2-1, with D unclear. This CDR3 is 12 amino acids long. V lost 3 bases to trimming and J lost 4 bases, with 4 bases between them. Germline V lookup: CDR1 LNHDA, CDR2 SQIVND (reference sequence). The CDR3 region has the DNA TGTGCCAGTAGTATCGGTTACAATGAGCAGTTCTTC. Its protein product is CASSIGYNEQFF.

The chain combines TRBV24-1 with TRBJ2-2, with 9 bases identical to TRBD2. From germline, CDR1 is KGHDR and CDR2 SFDVKD. V was pared by 7 bases and J by 7 bases, with 6 bases of the junction left unmatched. The CDR3 is 14 amino acids. This CDR3 reads CATRAGGRVGELFF. The CDR3 DNA is TGTGCCACCAGAGCGGGGGGAAGGGTCGGGGAGCTGTTTTTT.

The rearrangement joins TRBV5-1 to TRBJ2-7; 7 nucleotides agree with TRBD1. V was pared by 1 base and J by 3 bases, with 4 bases of the junction left unmatched. The CDR3 loop spans 14 amino acids. Germline V gene lookup returns CDR1 SGHRS and CDR2 YFSETQ. CDR3 sequence reads: CASSLRGQSYEQYF. The CDR3 coding sequence is TGCGCCAGCAGCTTGAGGGGGCAAAGCTACGAGCAGTACTTC.

The chain is built from TRBV5-1 and TRBJ1-6, with D uncertain. From germline, CDR1 is SGHRS and CDR2 YFSETQ. Between the trimmed V and J ends, which lost 0 bases and 9 bases, there was a span of 16 bases. The CDR3 runs 16 residues. The CDR3 nucleotides read TGCGCCAGCAGCTTGGTACGGAGCCTCCATGGTTCACCCCTCCACTTT. It codes for CASSLVRSLHGSPLHF.

V is TRBV29-1 and J is TRBJ1-1, with 8 bases matching TRBD1. Germline V gene lookup returns CDR1 SQVTM and CDR2 ANQGSEA. Unmatched junction bases numbered 6, after V lost 6 bases and J lost 3 bases. The CDR3 is made up of 13 amino acids. In DNA form, the CDR3 reads TGCAGCGTGATGGCAGGGGGCGACACTGAAGCTTTCTTT. As protein: CSVMAGGDTEAFF.

The chain is built from TRBV7-9 and TRBJ1-2; 8 bases align to TRBD1. The ends lost 8 bases at V and 3 bases at J; junction bases unmatched: 5. The CDR3 consists of 13 residues. The germline V gene encodes CDR1 SEHNR and CDR2 FQNEAQ (reference sequence). In DNA form, the CDR3 reads TGTGCCAGCGGCGACAGGGGATACTATGGCTACACCTTC. This translates into CASGDRGYYGYTF.